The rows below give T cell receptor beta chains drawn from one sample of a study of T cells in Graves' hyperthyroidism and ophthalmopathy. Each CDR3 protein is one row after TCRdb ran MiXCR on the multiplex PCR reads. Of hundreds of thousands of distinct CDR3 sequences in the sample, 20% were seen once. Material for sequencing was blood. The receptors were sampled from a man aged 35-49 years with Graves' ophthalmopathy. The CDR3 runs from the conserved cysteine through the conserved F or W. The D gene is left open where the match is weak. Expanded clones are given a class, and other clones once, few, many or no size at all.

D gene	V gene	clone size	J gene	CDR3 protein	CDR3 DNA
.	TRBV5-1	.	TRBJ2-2	CASSFWGLEGTGELFF	TGCGCCAGCAGCTTCTGGGGGCTAGAAGGGACCGGGGAGCTGTTTTTT
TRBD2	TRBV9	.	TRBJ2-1	CASSGLAAQEVGEQFF	TGTGCCAGTAGTGGACTAGCGGCCCAGGAGGTGGGAGAGCAGTTCTTC
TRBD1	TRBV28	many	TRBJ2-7	CASRSPQGAYEQYF	TGTGCCAGCCGATCCCCCCAGGGGGCCTACGAGCAGTACTTC
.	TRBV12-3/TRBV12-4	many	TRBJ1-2	CASGFLGVPFLGYTF	TGTGCCAGCGGATTCCTTGGAGTCCCTTTCTTAGGCTACACCTTC
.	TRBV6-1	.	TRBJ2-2	CASSGHFANTGELFF	TGTGCCAGCAGCGGACACTTCGCGAACACCGGGGAGCTGTTTTTT
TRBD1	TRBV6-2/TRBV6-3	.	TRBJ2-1	CASSGDRGSYNEQFF	TGTGCCAGCAGTGGCGACAGGGGTTCCTACAATGAGCAGTTCTTC
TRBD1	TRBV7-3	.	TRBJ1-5	CASSSGQGWNQPQHF	TGTGCCAGCAGCTCTGGACAGGGTTGGAATCAGCCCCAGCATTTT
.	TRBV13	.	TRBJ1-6	CASSSQGVGNNVYNSPLHF	TGTGCCAGCAGCTCACAGGGAGTAGGGAACAACGTTTATAATTCACCCCTCCACTTT
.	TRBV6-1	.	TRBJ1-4	CASSSGREPGPAEKLFF	TGTGCCAGCAGTTCCGGAAGGGAGCCAGGGCCTGCGGAAAAACTGTTTTTT
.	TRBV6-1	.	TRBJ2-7	CASKLGTLSSYEQYF	TGTGCCAGCAAACTTGGGACCTTGAGCTCCTACGAGCAGTACTTC
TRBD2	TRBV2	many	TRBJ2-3	CASGKLAEHTDTQYF	TGTGCCAGCGGTAAACTAGCGGAACACACAGATACGCAGTATTTT
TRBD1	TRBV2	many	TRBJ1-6	CASILRDSNISPLHF	TGTGCCAGCATACTACGGGACAGTAACATATCACCCCTCCACTTT
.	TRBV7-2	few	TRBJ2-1	CASSSGRSSYNEQFF	TGTGCCAGCAGCTCGGGACGGAGCTCCTACAATGAGCAGTTCTTC
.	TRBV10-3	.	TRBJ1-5	CAIRSTDNQPQHF	TGTGCCATCAGATCGACAGATAATCAGCCCCAGCATTTT
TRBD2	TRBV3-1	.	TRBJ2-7	CASSQRGLGGEQYF	TGTGCCAGCAGCCAACGGGGACTAGGCGGTGAGCAGTACTTC
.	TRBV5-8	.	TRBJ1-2	CATPPYGYTF	TGTGCCACCCCACCCTATGGCTACACCTTC
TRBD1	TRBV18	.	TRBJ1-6	CASSLQTTTGGNNSPLHF	TGTGCCAGCTCACTCCAGACTACGACAGGGGGCAATAATTCACCCCTCCACTTT
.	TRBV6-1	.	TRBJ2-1	CATSGVRTSSYNEQFF	TGTGCCACCAGTGGGGTGAGGACCTCCTCCTACAATGAGCAGTTCTTC
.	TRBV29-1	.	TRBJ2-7	CSVEGLAFNEQYF	TGCAGCGTTGAGGGGCTAGCGTTCAACGAGCAGTACTTC
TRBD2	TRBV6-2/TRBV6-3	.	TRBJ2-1	CASSRLLAGGKNEQFF	TGTGCCAGCAGCCGGCTACTAGCGGGGGGTAAAAATGAGCAGTTCTTC
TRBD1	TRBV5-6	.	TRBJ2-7	CASSSGQGVSEQYF	TGTGCCAGCAGCTCCGGACAGGGGGTCTCCGAGCAGTACTTC
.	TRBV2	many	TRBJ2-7	CASSELSSEQYF	TGTGCCAGCAGTGAACTGTCCTCCGAGCAGTACTTC
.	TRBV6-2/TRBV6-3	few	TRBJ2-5	CASSWAGALQETQYF	TGTGCCAGCAGTTGGGCCGGGGCACTCCAAGAGACCCAGTACTTC
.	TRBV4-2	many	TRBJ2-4	CASSQLAGGENIQYF	TGTGCCAGCAGCCAACTGGCTGGCGGAGAAAACATTCAGTACTTC
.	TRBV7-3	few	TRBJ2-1	CASADGEQFF	TGTGCCAGCGCGGACGGTGAGCAGTTCTTC
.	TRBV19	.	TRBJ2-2	CASSPPLADTGELFF	TGTGCCAGTAGTCCCCCCCTAGCCGACACCGGGGAGCTGTTTTTT
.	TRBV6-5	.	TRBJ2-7	CASSYPGQGDDEQYF	TGTGCCAGCAGTTACCCGGGGCAGGGCGACGACGAGCAGTACTTC
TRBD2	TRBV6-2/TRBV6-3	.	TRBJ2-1	CASSVDGGDEQFF	TGTGCCAGCAGTGTGGACGGGGGGGATGAGCAGTTCTTC
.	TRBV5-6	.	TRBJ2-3	CASRLVVGGFESTDTQYF	TGTGCCAGCAGACTGGTCGTGGGAGGCTTCGAGAGCACAGATACGCAGTATTTT
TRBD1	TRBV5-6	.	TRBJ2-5	CASSSAWTGVETQYF	TGTGCCAGCAGCTCGGCTTGGACAGGGGTTGAGACCCAGTACTTC
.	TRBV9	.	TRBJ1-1	CASSALQGGTVGEAFF	TGTGCCAGCAGCGCACTCCAGGGAGGGACGGTTGGTGAAGCTTTCTTT
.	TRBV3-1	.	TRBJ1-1	CASSRVGGTEAFF	TGTGCCAGCAGCCGGGTGGGTGGAACTGAAGCTTTCTTT
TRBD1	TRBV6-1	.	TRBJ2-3	CASSAPGTGLRDTQYF	TGTGCCAGCAGTGCACCCGGGACAGGGTTGAGGGATACGCAGTATTTT
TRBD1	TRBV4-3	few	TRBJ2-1	CASSQDKWTGRNEQFF	TGCGCCAGCAGCCAAGATAAATGGACAGGCAGGAATGAGCAGTTCTTC
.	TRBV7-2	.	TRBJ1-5	CASSPSGSWNQPQHF	TGTGCCAGCAGCCCTTCGGGGTCATGGAATCAGCCCCAGCATTTT
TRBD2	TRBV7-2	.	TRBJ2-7	CASSLVRLLAGGRSSYEQYF	TGTGCCAGCAGCTTAGTTCGTCTGCTAGCGGGAGGGAGGAGCTCCTACGAGCAGTACTTC
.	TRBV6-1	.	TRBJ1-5	CASSPPWGQGNQPQHF	TGTGCCAGCAGTCCCCCTTGGGGGCAAGGCAATCAGCCCCAGCATTTT
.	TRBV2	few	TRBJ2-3	CASGAALSTDTQYF	TGTGCCAGCGGAGCAGCTCTGAGTACAGATACGCAGTATTTT
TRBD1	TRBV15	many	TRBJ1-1	CATSSDRGLEAFF	TGTGCCACCAGCTCAGACAGGGGGCTCGAAGCTTTCTTT
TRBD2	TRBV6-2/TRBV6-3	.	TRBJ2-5	CASSYEGSGIETQYF	TGTGCCAGCAGTTACGAGGGTAGCGGGATAGAGACCCAGTACTTC
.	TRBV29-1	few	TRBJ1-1	CSVDLAMNTEAFF	TGCAGCGTTGATCTGGCCATGAACACTGAAGCTTTCTTT